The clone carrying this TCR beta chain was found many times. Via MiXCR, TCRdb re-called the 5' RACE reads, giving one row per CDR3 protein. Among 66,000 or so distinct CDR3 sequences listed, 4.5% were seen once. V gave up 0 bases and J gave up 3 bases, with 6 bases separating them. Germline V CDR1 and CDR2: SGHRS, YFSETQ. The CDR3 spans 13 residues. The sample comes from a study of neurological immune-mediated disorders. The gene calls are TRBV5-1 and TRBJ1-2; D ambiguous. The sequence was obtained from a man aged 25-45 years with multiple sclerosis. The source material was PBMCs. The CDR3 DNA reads TGCGCCAGCAGCTTGGACATACACTATGGCTACACCTTC. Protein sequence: CASSLDIHYGYTF.